The clone carrying this TCR beta chain has ten or more counts. Its antigen is not known. This entry comes from a study of CD8 T cells in ankylosing spondylitis. General study results and limits: Significant enrichment of disease-linked clones was reported in matched ankylosing spondylitis synovial fluid. A subset of motif variants has previously been described in the synovial fluid and blood of reactive arthritis. Ankylosing spondylitis blood appeared to carry a characteristic TCR beta motif of roughly eight highly homologous variants.

By quantitative 5'-RACE with molecular barcodes, the TCR beta libraries were made. TCRdb reprocessed the 5' RACE reads with MiXCR, giving one entry per CDR3 protein. The repertoire includes under 30,000 distinct CDR3 sequences, approximately 7.9% of them detected once, and roughly 30% sits in the top ten. The CDR3 has 14 amino acids. Germline CDR1 reads SGHTA; CDR2 reads FQGNSA. After removal of 5 bases from V and 5 bases from J, the junction contained 8 bases not matched to a gene. The chain carries TRBV7-2 and TRBJ2-7; 8 nucleotides agree with TRBD1. This receptor was identified in a male donor with ankylosing spondylitis or in good health (not recorded which). Sequenced input: blood. The DNA of the CDR3 is TGTGCCAGCAGCCCAGACAGGGGCCGGCACGAGCAGTACTTC. Translation gives CASSPDRGRHEQYF.